This T cell receptor beta chain was captured in a study of blood T cell repertoires in COVID-19. Clones were read by immunoSEQ multiplex PCR, and TCRdb kept only the in-frame ones, dropping some. The repertoire includes under 150,000 clones, about four fifths of them detected once, and about a sixth sits in the top ten. The sample was peripheral blood. The source is a woman older than 75 with acute or convalescent COVID-19.

The CDR3 DNA reads as TGTGCCAGCAGTTCGGGTAATTCACCCCTCCACTTT. This gives the protein CASSSGNSPLHF. The chain joins TRBV2 to TRBJ1-6; D remains ambiguous. This CDR3 region has 12 residues. Per the germline V gene, CDR1 is SNHLY and CDR2 is FYNNEI. The V end lost 5 bases, the J end lost 6 bases, and 5 bases lay between the germline ends.